This TCR beta chain was profiled in a study of shared clonotypes between healthy human individuals. Clones were sequenced by immunoSEQ multiplex PCR, and TCRdb holds only the in-frame ones, with some missing. The top ten hold over 10% of the sample, which has hundreds of thousands of clones, about 79% seen once. Genomic DNA came from tens of millions of PBMCs in unsorted samples. The TCR was taken from a middle-aged woman in good health. Some clones in this sample may be carry-over from other donors' samples. Sequencing used PBMCs.

CDR3 amino acids: CATNPDRGRRTDTQYF. As DNA, the CDR3 is TGTGCCACCAACCCGGACAGGGGGCGCCGTACAGATACGCAGTATTTT. The chain uses TRBV15 and TRBJ2-3, with 11 nucleotides matching TRBD1. Germline V gene data show CDR1 as LNHNV and CDR2 as YYDKDF (reference sequence). The CDR3 spans 16 residues. V lost 7 bases to trimming and J lost 3 bases; unmatched junction nucleotides: 9.